There are many counts of the clone carrying this TCR beta chain. These data come from a study of regulatory T cells in long-lasting Graves disease. Time point of the sample: newly diagnosed GD, antithyroid drugs for less than 3 months. The TCR library was prepared using RNA isolated from PBMCs. V lost 5 bases, J lost 0 bases, and 14 bases lay in between. CDR1 and CDR2 from the germline V gene are MNHNS and SASEGT. This CDR3 spans 17 amino acids. To make TCR beta libraries, researchers used iRepertoire HTBI primers and Arm-PCR of CDR3 regions. TCRdb itself ran the multiplex PCR reads through MiXCR, one entry per CDR3 protein. The sample has about 460,000 distinct CDR3 sequences; 11% to 15% are singletons. Separately, the same data were catalogued under a study of T cells in Graves' hyperthyroidism and ophthalmopathy.

This clonotype was obtained from a woman between 45 and 65 years old with Graves disease. Sequenced here: peripheral blood mononuclear cells (PBMCs), sampled at new diagnosis, from a patient treated with antithyroid drugs. The chain joins TRBV6-1 to TRBJ2-6, with TRBD2 as a possible D gene (5 bases). The DNA of the CDR3 is TGTGCCAGCAGTCGTGATCCGGGGATCTCTGGGGCCAACGTCCTGACTTTC. Protein sequence: CASSRDPGISGANVLTF.